The clone carrying this T cell receptor (beta chain) was observed a handful of times. Its antigen is unidentified. Template switching, a step in the protocol, added a universal primer site, and cDNA carried unique molecular identifiers. TCRdb redid the calling of the 5' RACE reads with MiXCR, one entry per CDR3 protein. Altogether around 500,000 distinct CDR3 sequences are present, 14% being singletons, with the ten largest covering over 0.5%. This sample is drawn from a study of identical twins. Points from the study as a whole: Cord blood beta clonotypes that were abundant carried fewer insertions, and memory repertoires showed no such trend. Invariant cells of the MAIT and iNKT types might have partly distorted the zero-insertion analyses.

Another study also made use of these data, one on yellow fever vaccine responses in identical twins.

The clonotype was recovered from a young woman in good health. The sample comprised CD4+ T cells sorted from blood.

The CDR3 region has the DNA TGCGCCAGCAGCTTTCAGCCAGAGACCCAGTACTTC. It is translated as CASSFQPETQYF. The gene calls are TRBV5-1 and TRBJ2-5; D gene unclear. This CDR3 is 12 amino acids long. The germline V gene has CDR1 SGHRS and CDR2 YFSETQ. Between the trimmed V and J ends, which lost 2 bases and 4 bases, there was a span of 6 bases.